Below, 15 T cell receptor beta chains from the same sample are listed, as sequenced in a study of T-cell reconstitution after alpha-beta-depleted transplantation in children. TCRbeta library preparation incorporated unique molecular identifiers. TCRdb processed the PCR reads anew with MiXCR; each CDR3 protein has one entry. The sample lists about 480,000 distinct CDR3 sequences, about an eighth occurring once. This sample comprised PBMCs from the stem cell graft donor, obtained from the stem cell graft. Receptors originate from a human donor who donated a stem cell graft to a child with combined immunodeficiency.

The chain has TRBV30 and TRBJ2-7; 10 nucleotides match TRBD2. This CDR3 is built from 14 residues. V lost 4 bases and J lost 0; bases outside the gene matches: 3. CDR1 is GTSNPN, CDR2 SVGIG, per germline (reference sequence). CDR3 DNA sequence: TGTGCCTGGAAGAGGACTAGCGGCTCCTACGAGCAGTACTTC. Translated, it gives CAWKRTSGSYEQYF.

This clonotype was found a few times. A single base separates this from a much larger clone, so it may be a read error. In DNA, the CDR3 is TGTGCCAGCAGCTTAGCTTCAGATACGCAGTATTTT. This sequence encodes CASSLASDTQYF. This chain links TRBV11-2 with TRBJ2-3; D call uncertain. The CDR3 contains 12 residues. The germline gives CDR1 SGHAT, CDR2 FQNNGV. Trimming removed 1 base from V and 4 bases from J, with 3 bases in between.

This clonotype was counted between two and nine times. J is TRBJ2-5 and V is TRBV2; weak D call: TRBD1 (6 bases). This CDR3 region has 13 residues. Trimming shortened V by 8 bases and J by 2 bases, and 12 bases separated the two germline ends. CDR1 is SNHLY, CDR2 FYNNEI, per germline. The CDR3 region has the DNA TGTGCCAGCTTGGGGGCACTACAAGAGACCCAGTACTTC. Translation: CASLGALQETQYF.

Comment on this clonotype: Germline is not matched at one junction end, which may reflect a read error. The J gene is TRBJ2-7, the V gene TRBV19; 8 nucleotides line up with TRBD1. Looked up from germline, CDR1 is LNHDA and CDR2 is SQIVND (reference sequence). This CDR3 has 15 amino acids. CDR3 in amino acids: CASSSGTGASYEEYF. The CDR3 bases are TGTGCCAGTAGTTCCGGGACAGGTGCGTCCTACGAGGAGTACTTC.

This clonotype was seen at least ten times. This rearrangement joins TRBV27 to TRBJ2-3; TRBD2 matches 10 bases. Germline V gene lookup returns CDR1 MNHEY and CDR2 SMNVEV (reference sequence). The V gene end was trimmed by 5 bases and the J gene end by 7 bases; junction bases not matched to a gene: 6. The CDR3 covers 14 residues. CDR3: CASSPGLAMNTQYF. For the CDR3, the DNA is TGTGCCAGCAGTCCGGGACTAGCGATGAATACGCAGTATTTT.

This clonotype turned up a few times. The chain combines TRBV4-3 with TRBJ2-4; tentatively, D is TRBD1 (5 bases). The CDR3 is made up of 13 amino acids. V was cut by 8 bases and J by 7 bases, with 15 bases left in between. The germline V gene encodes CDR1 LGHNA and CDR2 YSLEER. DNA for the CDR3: TGCGCCAGCGGTCAGGGTCTCGGGAACATTCAGTACTTC. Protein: CASGQGLGNIQYF.

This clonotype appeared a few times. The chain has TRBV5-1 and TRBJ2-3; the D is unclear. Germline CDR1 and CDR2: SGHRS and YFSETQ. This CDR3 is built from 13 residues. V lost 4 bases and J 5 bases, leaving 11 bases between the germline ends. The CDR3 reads CASSNPPIDTQYF. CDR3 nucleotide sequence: TGCGCCAGCAGCAACCCTCCAATAGATACGCAGTATTTT.

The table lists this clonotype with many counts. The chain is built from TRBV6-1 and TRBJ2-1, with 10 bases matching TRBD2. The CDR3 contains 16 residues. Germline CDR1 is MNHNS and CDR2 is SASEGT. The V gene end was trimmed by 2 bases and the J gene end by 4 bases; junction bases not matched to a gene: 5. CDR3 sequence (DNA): TGTGCCAGCAGTGAATGGCTAGCGGGGGCTTACAATGAGCAGTTCTTC. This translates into CASSEWLAGAYNEQFF.

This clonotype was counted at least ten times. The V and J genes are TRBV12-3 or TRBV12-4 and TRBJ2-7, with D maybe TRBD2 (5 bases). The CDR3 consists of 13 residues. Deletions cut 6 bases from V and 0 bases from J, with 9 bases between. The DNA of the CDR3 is TGTGCCAGCAGATTACGGGGCTCCTACGAGCAGTACTTC. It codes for CASRLRGSYEQYF.

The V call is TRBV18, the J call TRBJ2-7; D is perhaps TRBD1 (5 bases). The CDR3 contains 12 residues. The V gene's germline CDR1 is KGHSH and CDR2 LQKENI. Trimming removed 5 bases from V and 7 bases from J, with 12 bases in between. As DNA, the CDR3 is TGTGCCAGCTCAGTTTCAGGGAATGAGCAGTACTTC. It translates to CASSVSGNEQYF.

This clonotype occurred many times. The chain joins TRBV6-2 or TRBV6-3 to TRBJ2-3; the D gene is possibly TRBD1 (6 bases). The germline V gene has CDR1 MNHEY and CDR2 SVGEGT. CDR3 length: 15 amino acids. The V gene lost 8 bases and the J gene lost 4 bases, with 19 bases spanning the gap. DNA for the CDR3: TGTGCCAGCTCTGTTCGAGGGGGAGAGCCAGATACGCAGTATTTT. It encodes CASSVRGGEPDTQYF.

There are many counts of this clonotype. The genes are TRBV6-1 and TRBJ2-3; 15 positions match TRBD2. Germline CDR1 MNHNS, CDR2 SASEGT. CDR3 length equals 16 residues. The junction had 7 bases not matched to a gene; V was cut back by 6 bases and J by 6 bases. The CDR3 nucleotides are TGTGCCAGCAGGATGGGACTAGCGGGGGGTTATGATACGCAGTATTTT. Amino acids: CASRMGLAGGYDTQYF.

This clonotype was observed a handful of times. The CDR3 DNA is TGTGCCAGCAGCTTCTGGGACAGGGGTGGTAATGAGCAGTTCTTC. Protein sequence: CASSFWDRGGNEQFF. The rearrangement uses TRBV7-9 and TRBJ2-1; 10 positions agree with TRBD1. V gave up 3 bases and J gave up 7 bases; unmatched junction bases: 6. This CDR3 has 15 residues. Looked up from germline, CDR1 is SEHNR and CDR2 is FQNEAQ (reference sequence).

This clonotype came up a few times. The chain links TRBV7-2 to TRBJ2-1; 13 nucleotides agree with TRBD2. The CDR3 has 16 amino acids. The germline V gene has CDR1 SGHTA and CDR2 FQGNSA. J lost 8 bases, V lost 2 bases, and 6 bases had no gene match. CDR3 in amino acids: CASSLRRTSGSHEQFF. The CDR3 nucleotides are TGTGCCAGCAGCTTACGTCGGACTAGCGGGAGCCATGAGCAGTTCTTC.

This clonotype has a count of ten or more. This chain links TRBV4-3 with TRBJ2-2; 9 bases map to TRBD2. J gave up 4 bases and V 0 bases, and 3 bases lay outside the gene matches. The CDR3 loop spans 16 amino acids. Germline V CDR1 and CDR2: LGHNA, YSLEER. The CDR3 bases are TGCGCCAGCAGCCAAGATAAGCGGGAGGTCACCGGGGAGCTGTTTTTT. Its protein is CASSQDKREVTGELFF.